This TCR beta chain was profiled in a study of OX40 agonist ivuxolimab in advanced cancers. Study-level information: Patients received ivuxolimab, an intravenous treatment, every 2 weeks at 0.01 to 10 mg/kg. Prior anti-PD-1, anti-PD-L1 or anti-CTLA-4 therapy was allowed; more than 30% had some. General study results and limits: Also showing low normalized T-cell clonal expansion were some of the nonresponders.

This CDR3 comprises 12 residues. Trimming left V 5 bases short and J 9 bases short, with 8 bases between. Germline CDR1 MNHNS, CDR2 SASEGT. Measured with immunoSEQ multiplex PCR; TCRdb has only the in-frame clones, and not every one. The sample has some 72,000 clones, roughly 92% seen once; the top ten hold 2.5% to 3%. With respect to this clone: Its specificity is not known.

Baseline, cycle 4 day 1, and cycle 7 day 1 were the blood sampling points. The clonotype was recovered from an adult with an advanced solid tumor such as melanoma, head and neck, liver or kidney cancer. The material was CD4+ or CD8+ T cells sorted from blood, obtained in a trial of the OX40 agonist ivuxolimab. This chain connects TRBV6-1 to TRBJ1-6; D possibly corresponds to TRBD1 (5 bases). This CDR3 reads CASSSGTSPLHF. CDR3 sequence (DNA): TGTGCCAGCAGTTCGGGGACTTCACCCCTCCACTTT.